This T cell receptor beta chain is drawn from a study of T cell responses to AZD1222 COVID-19 vaccine. The CDR3 spans 13 residues. Germline-derived CDR1 and CDR2 are KGHDR and SFDVKD. Germline trimming cut 4 bases from V and 8 bases from J; bases unmatched to any gene: 4. Assay used: immunoSEQ multiplex PCR; TCRdb lists only in-frame clones, some missing. Of some 190,000 clones in the sample, about 93% are singletons; the top ten hold approximately 1.8%. General observations from the study: With two AZD1222 doses given, Spike-specific TCR breadth and depth both rose. Of spike-specific TCRs, nearly half reportedly target regions left unmutated in variants. Clonal diversity may have been underestimated in mostly white British donors.

In the case of this clone: As yet, its antigen is unknown.

The gene calls are TRBV24-1 and TRBJ2-1; 7 bases align to TRBD1. Specimen: peripheral blood, collected 28 days after the second AZD1222 dose. This sequence originates from an adult who received the AZD1222 COVID-19 vaccine. This chain's CDR3 is CATSETGWDEQFF. Written as DNA, the CDR3 is TGTGCCACCAGTGAGACAGGGTGGGATGAGCAGTTCTTC.